The clone carrying this T cell receptor (beta chain) showed up many times. These data belong to a study of T cells in Graves' hyperthyroidism and ophthalmopathy. Authors of the study amplified TCR beta CDR3 regions from RNA transcripts. In the first-round RT-PCR of the TCR CDR3, the HTBI primer set was used. TCRdb processed the multiplex PCR reads anew with MiXCR; each CDR3 protein has one entry. This table holds some 600,000 distinct CDR3 sequences, 14% found once. On the basis of clinical symptoms, serum thyroxine and TRAb, thyroid ultrasound and orbital computed tomography, diagnoses were made. A roughly 9.1 ml volume of fresh peripheral blood provided the PBMCs. The germline V gene has CDR1 LGHDT and CDR2 YNNKEL (reference sequence). The junction had 7 bases not matched to a gene; V was cut back by 2 bases and J by 8 bases. The CDR3 covers 15 residues.

The sequenced sample was blood. J is TRBJ1-2 and V is TRBV3-1, with TRBD1 matching over 11 bases. The receptor was derived from a woman in her twenties or thirties with Graves' hyperthyroidism that later progressed to Graves' ophthalmopathy. This CDR3 reads CASSQLGQGGYGYTF. The CDR3, as DNA: TGTGCCAGCAGCCAACTGGGACAGGGGGGGTACGGCTACACCTTC.